The 20 T cell receptor beta chains in this list originate from one sample, sequenced in a study of early T cells in non-severe SARS-CoV-2 infection (dated by TCRdb to the early 2020s). Library preparation used 5' RACE. Instrument on record: NextSeq 500. TCRdb cleaned the public reads at Q25 with fastp, built clones with MiXCR and kept in-frame beta chains. Every entry covers one CDR3 protein and lists the most common genes and DNA from its rows. Within this sample are 90,000 to 130,000 distinct CDR3 sequences, with roughly an eighth of them counted one time only. The top ten hold around 3% of the sample. The sample comprised whole blood. The receptors originated from an adult who was a healthcare worker with PCR-confirmed SARS-CoV-2 infection or an uninfected control (not recorded which).

This clonotype was recorded a few times. The chain is built from TRBV19 and TRBJ2-7; possibly TRBD1 for D (6 bases). Germline-derived CDR1 and CDR2 are LNHDA and SQIVND (reference sequence). The CDR3 contains 15 residues. Trimming took 4 bases from V and 0 from J, leaving 13 bases between them. The CDR3 loop is CASSSVRDNSYEQYF. CDR3 sequence (DNA): TGTGCCAGTAGTAGCGTGAGGGACAACTCCTACGAGCAGTACTTC.

V is TRBV20-1 and J is TRBJ1-6, with 7 positions matching TRBD1. V dropped 0 bases and J dropped 2; count of bases not matched to a gene: 4. The length of the CDR3 is 16 residues. Germline CDR1 DFQATT, CDR2 SNEGSKA (reference sequence). The CDR3 protein is CSAREQGNPYNSPLHF. CDR3 nucleotides: TGCAGTGCTAGAGAACAGGGGAATCCCTATAATTCACCCCTCCACTTT.

The chain carries TRBV29-1 and TRBJ2-7; D not resolved. Looked up from germline, CDR1 is SQVTM and CDR2 is ANQGSEA. V dropped 0 bases and J dropped 5 bases, with 17 bases sitting between them. This CDR3 comprises 15 residues. The CDR3 is CSVEESGTGLDEQYF. DNA for the CDR3: TGCAGCGTTGAAGAGAGTGGAACCGGCCTTGACGAGCAGTACTTC.

The table lists this clonotype with a few counts. V gene TRBV28 combines with J gene TRBJ2-7; 7 positions match TRBD1. V lost 6 bases, J lost 3 bases, and 2 bases stayed unmatched. CDR1 is MDHEN and CDR2 is SYDVKM in the germline V gene. The CDR3 has 12 amino acids. The CDR3 DNA sequence: TGTGCCAGCAGCCAGGGGGACTACGAGCAGTACTTC. This encodes CASSQGDYEQYF.

The table lists this clonotype with many counts. V is TRBV19 and J is TRBJ2-1; TRBD2 aligns across 16 bases. The V and J ends lost 5 bases and 6 bases, in that order; junction bases with no gene match: 7. The CDR3 length is 17 residues. Germline lookup yields CDR1 LNHDA and CDR2 SQIVND (reference sequence). The chain's CDR3 is CASSGGLAGGPGNEQFF. The DNA for the CDR3 is TGTGCCAGTAGTGGGGGACTAGCGGGAGGGCCGGGCAATGAGCAGTTCTTC.

Note on this clonotype: A much larger clone is a single base away; this may be a read error. The V and J genes are TRBV11-2 and TRBJ1-2; D is perhaps TRBD1 (5 bases). The CDR3 totals 13 residues. V was shortened by 5 bases and J by 8 bases, with 15 bases between the two germline ends. CDR1 and CDR2 from the germline V gene are SGHAT and FQNNGV. CDR3 sequence reads: CASSPAGAAGYTF. The CDR3 nucleotides are TGTGCCAGCAGCCCCGCCGGGGCGGCGGGCTACACCTTC.

This clonotype has only a few counts. The V and J genes are TRBV3-1 and TRBJ2-1; 7 positions match TRBD2. V lost 1 base, J lost 2 bases, and 14 bases stayed unmatched. Per the germline V gene, CDR1 is LGHDT and CDR2 is YNNKEL (reference sequence). The CDR3 contains 19 residues. The CDR3 is CASSQGLSSGTLTYNEQFF. Here the CDR3 DNA reads TGTGCCAGCAGCCAAGGTCTTTCGAGCGGGACCCTTACCTACAATGAGCAGTTCTTC.

CDR3 sequence reads: CASSLASTGVTDTQYF. CDR3 nucleotide sequence: TGTGCCAGCAGCTTAGCGTCGACAGGGGTCACAGATACGCAGTATTTT. This chain uses TRBV7-9 with TRBJ2-3; 8 bases are a match to TRBD1. After removal of 0 bases from V and 2 bases from J, the junction contained 4 bases not matched to a gene. The CDR3 extends over 16 amino acids. Germline V CDR1 and CDR2: SEHNR, FQNEAQ (reference sequence). Together with reference TRBV7-9 and TRBJ2-3, the CDR3 gives the full variable domain: DTGVSQNPRHKITKRGQNVTFRCDPISEHNRLYWYRQTLGQGPEFLTYFQNEAQLEKSRLLSDRFSAERPKGSFSTLEIQRTEQGDSAMYLCASSLASTGVTDTQYFGPGTRLTVL.

CDR3 loop: CSVDRGAEAFF. The CDR3 nucleotides read TGCAGCGTTGATCGGGGGGCTGAAGCTTTCTTT. The V call is TRBV29-1, the J call TRBJ1-1; tentative D call: TRBD1 (5 bases). V shed 3 bases and J shed 6 bases, with 8 bases lying between them. This CDR3 is built from 11 residues. The germline CDR1 and CDR2 sequences are SQVTM and ANQGSEA.

This clonotype has more than one count but fewer than ten. The chain joins TRBV29-1 to TRBJ2-2, with TRBD2 as a possible D gene (6 bases). This CDR3 has 14 residues. The germline V and J ends were trimmed by 4 bases and 4 bases, with 13 bases remaining between them. Germline V gene sequence: CDR1 SQVTM, CDR2 ANQGSEA. CDR3 coding DNA: TGCAGCGTTGGACGGGGGTCTCCCACCGGGGAGCTGTTTTTT. This translates into CSVGRGSPTGELFF.

This clonotype was recorded at least ten times. The chain carries TRBV24-1 and TRBJ1-1, with 7 bases that match TRBD1. The germline V gene has CDR1 KGHDR and CDR2 SFDVKD. The V gene end was trimmed by 1 base and the J gene end by 3 bases; junction bases not matched to a gene: 7. This CDR3 comprises 16 residues. CDR3 nucleotides: TGTGCCACCAGTGATTTCAGGGGGATCCCGGACACTGAAGCTTTCTTT. As protein: CATSDFRGIPDTEAFF.

This clonotype was detected a few times. The chain has TRBV12-3 or TRBV12-4 and TRBJ1-5; D is perhaps TRBD1 (6 bases). The CDR3 is 15 amino acids. The V and J ends lost 1 base and 3 bases respectively, with 10 bases between them. CDR3 in amino acids: CASSLDRALNQPQHF. The CDR3 DNA reads TGTGCCAGCAGTTTAGACAGGGCCCTCAATCAGCCCCAGCATTTT.

CDR3 DNA: TGCAGTGCTAGTTACAGAAACTATGGCTACACCTTC. Encoded protein: CSASYRNYGYTF. This chain links TRBV20-1 with TRBJ1-2, with no clear D. V was clipped by 3 bases and J by 2 bases, with 7 bases between them. This CDR3 is built from 12 residues. Looked up from germline, CDR1 is DFQATT and CDR2 is SNEGSKA (reference sequence).

This clonotype has only a few counts. J is TRBJ1-1 and V is TRBV12-3 or TRBV12-4; no clear D gene. Trimming shortened V by 5 bases and J by 0 bases, and 10 bases separated the two germline ends. The CDR3 runs 14 residues. The CDR3 DNA is TGTGCCAGCAGTCCCCACGGGATGAACACTGAAGCTTTCTTT. Amino acids: CASSPHGMNTEAFF.

Many counts were recorded for this clonotype. The genes are TRBV18 and TRBJ2-7, with TRBD1 identical over 9 bases. V lost 3 bases and J lost 5; bases outside the gene matches: 8. Germline CDR1 is KGHSH and CDR2 is LQKENI. The length of the CDR3 is 15 residues. The CDR3 loop reads CASSPWTGEMNEQYF. The CDR3 DNA is TGTGCCAGCTCACCGTGGACAGGGGAGATGAACGAGCAGTACTTC. Full variable domain (remainder filled in from reference TRBV18 and TRBJ2-7): NAGVMQNPRHLVRRRGQEARLRCSPMKGHSHVYWYRQLPEEGLKFMVYLQKENIIDESGMPKERFSAEFPKEGPSILRIQQVVRGDSAAYFCASSPWTGEMNEQYFGPGTRLTVT.

This clonotype was counted ten times or more. The chain is built from TRBV3-1 and TRBJ2-7; possibly TRBD1 for D (6 bases). V was clipped by 2 bases and J by 5 bases, with 10 bases between them. Germline assignment: CDR1 LGHDT and CDR2 YNNKEL (reference sequence). This CDR3 spans 13 amino acids. The CDR3 nucleotides read TGTGCCAGCAGCCAATACCCAGGGGACGAGCAGTACTTC. It encodes CASSQYPGDEQYF.

The chain links TRBV11-2 to TRBJ1-1; TRBD1 is a possible D gene (5 bases). Trimming removed 5 bases at V and 7 bases at J, with 20 bases between. The CDR3 is 15 residues long. CDR1 is SGHAT, CDR2 FQNNGV, per germline. DNA for the CDR3: TGTGCCAGCAGCCCCCCTTGGGGGGGGTCGGGTGAAGCTTTCTTT. Translation: CASSPPWGGSGEAFF.

This clonotype was counted at least ten times. This chain uses TRBV24-1 with TRBJ2-1; TRBD2 aligns across 7 bases. V shed 3 bases, J shed 2 bases, and the junction held 6 bases outside the gene matches. Germline values: CDR1 KGHDR, CDR2 SFDVKD. The CDR3 consists of 16 residues. The CDR3 loop is CATSDPSGKTYNEQFF. CDR3 nucleotides: TGTGCCACCAGTGATCCCAGCGGGAAAACCTACAATGAGCAGTTCTTC.

This clonotype showed up just a few times. The rearrangement joins TRBV24-1 to TRBJ2-2; perhaps TRBD1 as D (6 bases). V was cut by 4 bases and J by 6 bases, with 17 bases left in between. Germline CDR1 KGHDR, CDR2 SFDVKD. CDR3 length: 16 amino acids. The CDR3 nucleotides are TGTGCCACCAGTGAAGCAGGGGCCTTAGGGTCCGGGGAGCTGTTTTTT. This translates into CATSEAGALGSGELFF.

The genes are TRBV5-6 and TRBJ2-7, with no clear D. V dropped 5 bases and J dropped 2 bases, with 14 bases sitting between them. The CDR3 runs to 14 residues. Germline V gene lookup returns CDR1 SGHDT and CDR2 YYEEEE. The CDR3 region is CASSFGGSTYEQYF. The CDR3 nucleotides read TGTGCCAGCAGTTTCGGTGGATCCACCTACGAGCAGTACTTC.